One sample yielded the 21 T cell receptor beta chains listed below, sequenced in a study of T cell repertoires in cytomegalovirus infection (dated by TCRdb to between 2018 and 2021). The instrument was an Illumina HiSeq 1500. TCRdb itself trimmed the public reads at Q25 with fastp, ran MiXCR and retained productive beta chains. Rows merge per CDR3 protein into single entries with the most common DNA and genes. The sample profile shows fewer than 850,000 distinct CDR3 sequences; approximately 32% of them were found once. Over 10% of the sample rests with the top ten. This sample's treatment or condition label indicates: in vitro stimulation with specific CMV peptide epitopes to enrich CMV-specific T cells. For these TCRs, the target antigens are not known. The starting material was cultured CD8+ T cells from PBMCs, obtained from culture after CMV antigen stimulation. The receptors were gathered from a human donor in good health (CMV status not recorded). Some clones in this sample may be carry-over from other donors' samples.

This clonotype was counted a few times. A read error may explain this, as a much larger clone is one base away. The chain uses TRBV7-9 and TRBJ1-2; D is perhaps TRBD1 (5 bases). Germline CDR1 reads SEHNR; CDR2 reads FQNEAQ (reference sequence). V dropped 5 bases and J dropped 2 bases, with 9 bases sitting between them. The length of the CDR3 is 13 residues. The DNA of the CDR3 is TGTGCCAGCAGCCAATACAGGAACTATGGCTACACCTTC. This gives the protein CASSQYRNYGYTF. Variable domain in full (rest from reference TRBV7-9 and TRBJ1-2): DTGVSQNPRHKITKRGQNVTFRCDPISEHNRLYWYRQTLGQGPEFLTYFQNEAQLEKSRLLSDRFSAERPKGSFSTLEIQRTEQGDSAMYLCASSQYRNYGYTFGSGTRLTVV.

This rearrangement joins TRBV6-1 to TRBJ2-3; a possible D gene is TRBD2 (5 bases). The CDR3 sequence is 15 residues long. V was pared by 4 bases and J by 0 bases, with 11 bases between. CDR1 and CDR2 from the germline V gene are MNHNS and SASEGT. CDR3 region: CASSGTSPSTDTQYF. As DNA, the CDR3 is TGTGCCAGCAGTGGCACTAGTCCTAGCACAGATACGCAGTATTTT.

This clonotype showed up many times. The genes are TRBV7-6 and TRBJ2-3; 11 nucleotides line up with TRBD2. The V segment lost 4 bases and the J segment 0 bases; nucleotides outside the gene matches: 3. The length of the CDR3 is 16 residues. Germline values: CDR1 SGHVS, CDR2 FNYEAQ. Written as DNA, the CDR3 is TGTGCCAGCAGCTCGACTAGCGGGGTGAGCACAGATACGCAGTATTTT. The encoded protein is CASSSTSGVSTDTQYF.

The chain combines TRBV27 with TRBJ2-7, with D hard to call. With 2 bases removed from V and 3 bases from J, the gap between germline ends came to 11 bases. Germline lookup yields CDR1 MNHEY and CDR2 SMNVEV (reference sequence). The CDR3 consists of 14 residues. CDR3 nucleotide sequence: TGTGCCAGCAGTTTACTCCCGGGCGGCTACGAGCAGTACGTC. Translation: CASSLLPGGYEQYV.

There are a few counts of this clonotype. The chain links TRBV15 to TRBJ2-1; D might be TRBD2 (5 bases). The CDR3 consists of 15 residues. The germline V and J ends were trimmed by 4 bases and 9 bases, with 19 bases remaining between them. Per the germline V gene, CDR1 is LNHNV and CDR2 is YYDKDF (reference sequence). CDR3 coding DNA: TGTGCCACCAGCAAGCCCCTTGATCGAGGGAGTGAGCAGTTCTTC. Translating gives CATSKPLDRGSEQFF.

The chain uses TRBV7-9 and TRBJ2-5; TRBD2 is a possible D gene (7 bases). Germline-derived CDR1 and CDR2 are SEHNR and FQNEAQ (reference sequence). The CDR3 runs to 17 residues. V was pared by 5 bases and J by 4 bases, with 23 bases between. The CDR3 coding sequence is TGTGCCAGCAGCCCACCCCCACACGGGGGGCGTTTAGAGACCCAGTACTTC. It specifies CASSPPPHGGRLETQYF.

Turning to this clonotype: Compared with germline, one end of the junction differs, possibly owing to a read error. The CDR3 region is CASSQDSGSSYEQYF. CDR3 bases: TGTGCCAGCAGCCAAGATAGCGGGAGCTCCTACGAGCAGTACTTC. The rearrangement links TRBV4-1 to TRBJ2-7; TRBD2 matches 9 bases. The germline CDR1 and CDR2 sequences are MGHRA and YSYEKL. The CDR3 runs 15 residues.

This chain joins TRBV27 and TRBJ1-2, with 7 nucleotides matching TRBD1. Trimming removed 6 bases from V and 4 bases from J; junction bases left unmatched: 5. CDR3 length equals 13 residues. The V gene's germline CDR1 is MNHEY and CDR2 SMNVEV (reference sequence). In DNA, the CDR3 is TGTGCCAGCAGCCAAAGACAGGGCTATGGCTACACCTTC. Its translation: CASSQRQGYGYTF.

In its sample, this clonotype was seen a few times. This rearrangement joins TRBV6-1 to TRBJ1-2, with TRBD1 as a possible D gene (5 bases). V was trimmed by 0 bases and J by 5 bases, leaving 13 bases between them. The CDR3 extends over 15 amino acids. CDR1 is MNHNS and CDR2 is SASEGT in the germline V gene. CDR3 sequence reads: CASSEAGQGMYGYTF. The CDR3 DNA follows: TGTGCCAGCAGTGAAGCGGGGCAGGGAATGTATGGCTACACCTTC.

The rearrangement links TRBV20-1 to TRBJ2-1; D may be TRBD1 (7 bases). This CDR3 comprises 12 residues. The ends were cut back, 4 bases at V and 11 bases at J, with 15 bases in the middle. Germline assignment: CDR1 DFQATT and CDR2 SNEGSKA (reference sequence). The CDR3 is CSAMTRDSKQFF. The CDR3 DNA reads as TGCAGTGCTATGACTAGGGACAGTAAGCAGTTCTTC.

The chain recombines TRBV18 with TRBJ2-1, with D perhaps matching TRBD2 (5 bases). Germline V gene lookup returns CDR1 KGHSH and CDR2 LQKENI. This CDR3 spans 19 amino acids. Trimming left V 3 bases short and J 6 bases short, with 27 bases between. DNA of the CDR3: TGTGCCAGCTCACCCCGGGGAAGCCCCACCTCGCCGTACTCCAATGAGCAGTTCTTC. This codes for CASSPRGSPTSPYSNEQFF.

This clonotype was recorded many times. The chain links TRBV7-2 to TRBJ2-7; TRBD1 aligns across 9 bases. The CDR3 runs 14 residues. Germline loops: CDR1 SGHTA, CDR2 FQGNSA. The ends lost 2 bases at V and 6 bases at J; junction bases unmatched: 5. The CDR3 DNA follows: TGTGCCAGCAGCTTAACTGGGACAGGGCCCGAGCAGTACGTC. It specifies CASSLTGTGPEQYV.

The chain couples TRBV9 to TRBJ1-2, with unresolved D. Germline CDR1 is SGDLS and CDR2 is YYNGEE. This CDR3 contains 15 residues. Trimming took off 0 bases at V and 0 bases at J, with 9 bases between the two ends. This CDR3 reads CASSVGQQTNYGYTF. The DNA of the CDR3 is TGTGCCAGCAGCGTAGGGCAGCAAACTAACTATGGCTACACCTTC.

V and J are TRBV5-8 and TRBJ1-1; the D gene is possibly TRBD1 (5 bases). Germline V gives CDR1 SGHTS, CDR2 YDEGEE. V was shortened by 7 bases and J by 5 bases, with 9 bases between the two germline ends. This CDR3 has 11 residues. CDR3 nucleotide sequence: TGTGCCAGCCCCTGGGGGACTGAAGCTTTCTTT. It is translated as CASPWGTEAFF.

This rearrangement joins TRBV9 to TRBJ2-1; 7 positions agree with TRBD1. V lost 2 bases, J lost 10 bases, and 9 bases stayed unmatched. Germline CDR1 and CDR2: SGDLS and YYNGEE. The length of the CDR3 is 14 residues. Here the CDR3 DNA reads TGTGCCAGCAGCGTGACAGGGAAGGTTTTAGAGCAGTTCTTC. It is translated as CASSVTGKVLEQFF.

V gene TRBV18 combines with J gene TRBJ1-1; no firm D call. CDR1 is KGHSH and CDR2 is LQKENI in the germline V gene. CDR3 length equals 13 residues. V was shortened by 3 bases and J by 3 bases, with 8 bases between the two germline ends. This chain's CDR3 is CASSPEVYTEAFF. The CDR3 DNA follows: TGTGCCAGCTCACCGGAGGTGTACACTGAAGCTTTCTTT. Looking up the rest from reference TRBV18 and TRBJ1-1 gives the full variable domain: NAGVMQNPRHLVRRRGQEARLRCSPMKGHSHVYWYRQLPEEGLKFMVYLQKENIIDESGMPKERFSAEFPKEGPSILRIQQVVRGDSAAYFCASSPEVYTEAFFGQGTRLTVV.

Remarks on this clonotype: The junction departs from germline at one end; a sequencing error may be responsible. The chain couples TRBV7-6 to TRBJ1-6, with D uncertain. CDR3 length: 17 amino acids. CDR1 is SGHVS and CDR2 is FNYEAQ in the germline V gene. The CDR3, as DNA: TGTGCTAGCAGCTTAGAAAGAGGTAGCTCCTATAATTCACCCCTCCACTTT. Translating gives CASSLERGSSYNSPLHF.

The V gene is TRBV7-9, the J gene TRBJ2-5; perhaps D is TRBD1 or TRBD2 (6 bases each). Germline-derived CDR1 and CDR2 are SEHNR and FQNEAQ (reference sequence). Trimming stripped 3 bases from V and 5 bases from J, with 10 bases between. The CDR3 is made up of 13 amino acids. CDR3: CASSFLGGETQYF. CDR3 in DNA: TGTGCCAGCAGCTTTCTCGGGGGCGAGACCCAGTACTTC. Full variable domain (rest looked up from reference TRBV7-9 and TRBJ2-5): DTGVSQNPRHKITKRGQNVTFRCDPISEHNRLYWYRQTLGQGPEFLTYFQNEAQLEKSRLLSDRFSAERPKGSFSTLEIQRTEQGDSAMYLCASSFLGGETQYFGPGTRLLVL.

This clonotype turned up a few times. The chain joins TRBV27 to TRBJ2-1; 13 bases line up with TRBD2. From germline, CDR1 is MNHEY and CDR2 SMNVEV (reference sequence). The V and J ends lost 5 bases and 8 bases, in that order; junction bases with no gene match: 6. The CDR3 covers 15 residues. CDR3 amino acids: CASSKLAGGSDEQFF. DNA for the CDR3: TGTGCCAGCAGTAAACTAGCGGGGGGGAGCGATGAGCAGTTCTTC.

The V and J genes are TRBV10-3 and TRBJ1-1; 8 nucleotides match TRBD1. CDR1 is ENHRY and CDR2 is SYGVKD in the germline V gene. The CDR3 sequence is 15 residues long. The V and J ends lost 0 bases and 4 bases, in that order; junction bases with no gene match: 4. The CDR3 nucleotides are TGTGCCATCAGTGAGTCCACAGGGGGTAGCACTGAAGCTTTCTTT. Translating it yields CAISESTGGSTEAFF.

This clonotype was seen a handful of times. The J gene is TRBJ2-7, the V gene TRBV6-1; 7 bases map to TRBD1. V gave up 3 bases and J gave up 2 bases; unmatched junction bases: 7. The germline gives CDR1 MNHNS, CDR2 SASEGT. The CDR3 totals 15 residues. CDR3 protein: CASSELRTGAYEQYF. CDR3 in DNA: TGTGCCAGCAGTGAGCTGAGGACAGGAGCCTACGAGCAGTACTTC.